This T cell receptor beta chain is drawn from a study of molecular identifiers for immune sequencing clone quantification. Overall study: Replicate runs used RNA from roughly 20,000 or 100,000 naive CD8 cells, which was split five ways into aliquots, and four of those aliquots were then sequenced.

TCRdb reprocessed the PCR reads with MiXCR, giving one entry per CDR3 protein. The data contain around 480,000 distinct CDR3 sequences, about 20% of them singletons. This clonotype has ten or more counts. This CDR3 has 15 amino acids. Germline CDR1 and CDR2: LNHDA and SQIVND (reference sequence). V was cut by 6 bases and J by 6 bases, with 18 bases left in between. The chain recombines TRBV19 with TRBJ1-5; D is possibly TRBD1 (5 bases). This clonotype originated in a human donor in good health. Some libraries in this study had Jurkat cell RNA spiked in. The specimen was naive CD8+ T cells from blood, with Jurkat cell RNA spiked in. Subset in this sample: FACS-sorted CD8+CD4-CCR7+CD45RA+ naive T cells. DNA of the CDR3: TGTGCCAGTAGATTAGGGTCGAGGGACGGTCAGCCCCAGCATTTT. Its translation: CASRLGSRDGQPQHF.